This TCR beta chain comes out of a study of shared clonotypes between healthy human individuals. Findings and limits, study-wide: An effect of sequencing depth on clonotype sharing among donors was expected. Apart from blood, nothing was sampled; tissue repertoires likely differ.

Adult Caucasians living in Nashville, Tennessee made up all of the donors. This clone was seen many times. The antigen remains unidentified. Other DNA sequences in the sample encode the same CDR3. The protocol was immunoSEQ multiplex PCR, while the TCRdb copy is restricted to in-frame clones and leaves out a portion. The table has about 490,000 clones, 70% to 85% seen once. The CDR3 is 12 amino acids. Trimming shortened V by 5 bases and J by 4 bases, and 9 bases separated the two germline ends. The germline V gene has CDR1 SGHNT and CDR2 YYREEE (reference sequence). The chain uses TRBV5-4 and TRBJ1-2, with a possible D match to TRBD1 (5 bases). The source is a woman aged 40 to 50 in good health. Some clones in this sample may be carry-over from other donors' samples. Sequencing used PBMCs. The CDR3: CASSWDGYGYTF. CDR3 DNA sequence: TGTGCCAGCAGTTGGGACGGCTATGGCTACACCTTC.